This TCR beta chain was obtained from a study of OX40 agonist ivuxolimab in advanced cancers. The CDR3 has 12 amino acids. With 8 bases clipped from V and 5 bases from J, the junction kept 3 bases outside the gene matches. Looked up from germline, CDR1 is LNHDA and CDR2 is SQIVND (reference sequence). Generated by immunoSEQ multiplex PCR, the TCRdb table keeps only in-frame clones and is missing some. Here the sample spans tens of thousands of clones, about nine tenths being singletons. This chain uses TRBV19 with TRBJ2-5, with TRBD1 matching over 9 bases. The clonotype comes from an adult with an advanced solid tumor such as melanoma, head and neck, liver or kidney cancer. The sequenced sample was CD4+ or CD8+ T cells sorted from blood, obtained in a trial of the OX40 agonist ivuxolimab. The CDR3 DNA reads TGTGCCAGTCGAGGACAGGGGGAGACCCAGTACTTC. This translates into CASRGQGETQYF.